The 26 T cell receptor beta chains below all came from one sample that was sequenced in a study of regulatory T cells in long-lasting Graves disease. CDR3-region Arm-PCR and iRepertoire HTBI primers produced the TCR beta libraries. MiXCR, applied by TCRdb to the multiplex PCR reads, yields one record per CDR3 protein. The sample yields 400,000 to 500,000 distinct CDR3 sequences, around a fifth seen once. Sample time point: persistent/refractory GD, antithyroid drugs over 5 years with positive TRAb. PBMCs provided the RNA from which the TCR library was made. The sequenced sample was peripheral blood mononuclear cells (PBMCs), obtained when the disease was refractory, from a patient treated with antithyroid drugs. These receptors originate from a female donor with Graves disease.

This clonotype was observed a few times. This sequence joins TRBV4-3 and TRBJ1-2; D ambiguous. Trimming shortened V by 0 bases and J by 6 bases, and 5 bases separated the two germline ends. The CDR3 spans 12 residues. The germline CDR1 and CDR2 sequences are LGHNA and YSLEER. CDR3 sequence: CASSQDGHGYTF. CDR3 DNA sequence: TGCGCCAGCAGCCAAGATGGTCATGGCTACACCTTC.

The chain joins TRBV29-1 to TRBJ1-6, with TRBD1 identical over 7 bases. CDR1 is SQVTM, CDR2 ANQGSEA, per germline. The CDR3 spans 14 residues. Germline trimming cut 6 bases from V and 0 bases from J; bases unmatched to any gene: 2. DNA of the CDR3: TGCAGCGTCAGGGACAGCTCCTATAATTCACCCCTCCACTTT. Encoded protein: CSVRDSSYNSPLHF.

This clonotype was seen repeatedly, ten times or more. V and J are TRBV7-2 and TRBJ2-7; D might be TRBD2 (6 bases). Looked up from germline, CDR1 is SGHTA and CDR2 is FQGNSA. V was trimmed by 6 bases and J by 0 bases, leaving 15 bases between them. This CDR3 contains 15 residues. CDR3 in DNA: TGTGCCAGCAGTCTAGGGGCGGGGATCTCCTACGAGCAGTACTTC. Protein product: CASSLGAGISYEQYF.

This clonotype has ten or more counts. The chain uses TRBV12-5 and TRBJ1-5, with D possibly being TRBD1 (6 bases). This CDR3 region has 15 residues. Germline assignment: CDR1 LGHNT and CDR2 FRNRAP. With 6 bases removed from V and 8 bases from J, the gap between germline ends came to 20 bases. In DNA, the CDR3 is TGTGCTAGTGGGGCTCTCGGGGGGCAGCGTGAGCCCCAGCATTTT. It yields the protein CASGALGGQREPQHF.

This clonotype was seen at least ten times. This chain links TRBV28 with TRBJ1-1; D is uncertain. Trimming shortened V by 5 bases and J by 6 bases, and 7 bases separated the two germline ends. Looked up from germline, CDR1 is MDHEN and CDR2 is SYDVKM. The CDR3 covers 11 residues. CDR3 amino acids: CASSRVPEAFF. In nucleotides, the CDR3 is TGTGCCAGCAGTCGGGTCCCTGAAGCTTTCTTT.

There are many counts of this clonotype. The chain employs TRBV10-3 and TRBJ1-1; weak D call: TRBD1 (5 bases). The germline V and J ends were trimmed by 6 bases and 1 base, with 12 bases remaining between them. Germline CDR1 reads ENHRY; CDR2 reads SYGVKD. CDR3 length: 14 amino acids. The CDR3 DNA reads as TGTGCCATCAGCCCCAGGGCTGGGAACACTGAAGCTTTCTTT. Its translation is CAISPRAGNTEAFF.

As to this clonotype: One base away lies a much larger clone, so this may be a sequencing read error. This sequence joins TRBV12-3 or TRBV12-4 and TRBJ2-3; a weak D match, TRBD1 (5 bases). The J call may be wrong; the DNA end is better matched by TRBJ1-5. The CDR3 loop spans 12 amino acids. The CDR3 DNA reads as TGTGCCAGCAGGATCGAGACAGATACGCAGCATTTT. It codes for CASRIETDTQHF.

About this clonotype: A read error may be the cause here, since a much bigger clone is one base away. This rearrangement joins TRBV28 to TRBJ2-5; the D gene is possibly TRBD1 (6 bases). The J call is in doubt because the DNA end fits TRBJ2-4 better. This CDR3 has 15 amino acids. CDR1 MDHEN and CDR2 SYDVKM come from the germline V gene. CDR3 sequence reads: CASSLLGQGRNIQYF. DNA of the CDR3: TGTGCCAGCAGTTTACTAGGGCAGGGGAGAAACATTCAGTACTTC.

This clonotype has more than one count but fewer than ten. The CDR3 spells CASSLVGMRTEAFF. CDR3 coding DNA: TGTGCCAGCAGCTTAGTGGGGATGCGCACTGAAGCTTTCTTT. V usage is TRBV11-2 and J usage is TRBJ1-1; D not resolved. The germline V gene encodes CDR1 SGHAT and CDR2 FQNNGV. Trimming stripped 1 base from V and 4 bases from J, with 10 bases between. The CDR3 consists of 14 residues.

This clonotype was seen at least ten times. V usage is TRBV12-3 or TRBV12-4 and J usage is TRBJ2-2; 7 bases line up with TRBD1. The V gene end was trimmed by 6 bases and the J gene end by 7 bases; junction bases not matched to a gene: 8. CDR3 size: 14 residues. In DNA form, the CDR3 reads TGTGCCAGCAGGAAAGACAGGGTCCACGGGGAGCTGTTTTTT. Its protein is CASRKDRVHGELFF.

This clonotype was picked up a small number of times. The gene calls are TRBV7-2 and TRBJ1-5; D call uncertain. The germline CDR1 and CDR2 sequences are SGHTA and FQGNSA. V was cut by 1 base and J by 6 bases, with 10 bases left in between. This CDR3 contains 14 residues. CDR3 sequence reads: CASSLDGIIQPQHF. CDR3 sequence (DNA): TGTGCCAGCAGCTTAGACGGGATCATTCAGCCCCAGCATTTT.

This chain uses TRBV5-1 with TRBJ2-1; D remains ambiguous. The V end was cut by 5 bases, the J end by 1 base, with 13 bases between. Per germline, CDR1 SGHRS and CDR2 YFSETQ. The CDR3 loop spans 15 amino acids. CDR3 loop: CASRIQPSSYNEQFF. As DNA, the CDR3 is TGCGCCAGCAGGATTCAGCCATCTTCCTACAATGAGCAGTTCTTC.

A remark on this clonotype: As the CDR3 is not closed by the conserved phenylalanine or tryptophan, this likely results from a read error. Here the CDR3 DNA reads TGTGCCAGCAGCCCAACACAGGGATATAGCAATCAGCCCCAGCATTCT. Its translation is CASSPTQGYSNQPQHS. The chain uses TRBV6-1 and TRBJ1-5; possibly TRBD1 for D (6 bases). Trimming took off 6 bases at V and 0 bases at J, with 15 bases between the two ends. This CDR3 has 16 residues. From germline, CDR1 is MNHNS and CDR2 SASEGT.

The chain recombines TRBV7-3 with TRBJ2-1; D may be TRBD2 (6 bases). Germline CDR1 and CDR2: SGHTA and FQGTGA. CDR3 length: 15 amino acids. Trimming cost V 5 bases and J 6 bases, with 17 bases left between them. The CDR3 reads CASSDRDRGVNEQFF. The CDR3 nucleotides read TGTGCCAGCAGCGACCGGGACCGCGGGGTCAATGAGCAGTTCTTC.

Concerning this clonotype: A much larger clone is a single base away; this may be a read error. The chain links TRBV28 to TRBJ1-4; D gene ambiguous. The CDR3 has 19 residues. The ends were cut back, 6 bases at V and 0 bases at J, with 23 bases in the middle. CDR1 is MDHEN and CDR2 is SYDVKM in the germline V gene. CDR3 region: CASSPGRRPHMATNEKLFF. The CDR3 DNA follows: TGTGCCAGCAGCCCAGGACGCAGGCCCCATATGGCAACTAATGAAAAACTGTTTTTT.

This clonotype came up many times. The chain joins TRBV12-3 or TRBV12-4 to TRBJ2-2; 11 bases are shared with TRBD2. V was pared by 5 bases and J by 0 bases, with 5 bases of the junction left unmatched. The CDR3 is made up of 17 amino acids. The CDR3 is CASSRLAGWSNTGELFF. In nucleotides, the CDR3 is TGTGCCAGCAGTCGACTAGCGGGATGGTCGAACACCGGGGAGCTGTTTTTT.

This clonotype showed up many times. The CDR3 protein is CSVEATQGGYTF. CDR3 bases: TGCAGCGTTGAGGCGACACAGGGAGGCTACACCTTC. The genes are TRBV29-1 and TRBJ1-2, with D perhaps TRBD1 (6 bases). Deletions cut 3 bases from V and 8 bases from J, with 13 bases between. Germline V gives CDR1 SQVTM, CDR2 ANQGSEA. The CDR3 is 12 residues long.

The chain has TRBV20-1 and TRBJ2-2; D may be TRBD2 (5 bases). From germline, CDR1 is DFQATT and CDR2 SNEGSKA (reference sequence). This CDR3 comprises 13 residues. V was cut by 0 bases and J by 7 bases, with 9 bases left in between. CDR3 sequence reads: CSARERAGGELFF. CDR3 nucleotide sequence: TGCAGTGCTAGAGAGAGGGCCGGCGGGGAGCTGTTTTTT.

V gene TRBV7-9 combines with J gene TRBJ1-2; D call uncertain. Between the trimmed V and J ends, which lost 5 bases and 8 bases, there was a span of 30 bases. The CDR3 is 18 amino acids. In germline, CDR1 is SEHNR, CDR2 FQNEAQ (reference sequence). The CDR3 nucleotides read TGTGCCAGCAGCGACCTTTTCGCTAGGGTGTTTAATCCCCGCGGCTACACCTTC. Its translation is CASSDLFARVFNPRGYTF.

The rearrangement joins TRBV11-1 to TRBJ1-1, with 7 bases fitting TRBD1. CDR3 length: 15 amino acids. Germline lookup yields CDR1 SGHAT and CDR2 FQDESV (reference sequence). J lost 2 bases, V lost 1 base, and 4 bases had no gene match. The DNA for the CDR3 is TGTGCCAGCAGCTTAGAAGGGACAGCCAACACTGAAGCTTTCTTT. It is translated as CASSLEGTANTEAFF.

Note on this clonotype: Compared with germline, one end of the junction differs, possibly owing to a read error. The chain couples TRBV5-1 to TRBJ2-2, with TRBD1 matching over 7 bases. The CDR3 length is 15 residues. Per the germline V gene, CDR1 is SGHRS and CDR2 is YFSETQ. This CDR3 reads CASSLAGQNTGEQFF. In DNA, the CDR3 is TGCGCCAGCAGCTTGGCGGGACAGAACACCGGGGAGCAGTTTTTT.

This clonotype was observed many times. The chain is built from TRBV6-1 and TRBJ2-7, with 13 bases matching TRBD2. CDR3 length: 15 amino acids. V lost 6 bases to trimming and J lost 6 bases; unmatched junction nucleotides: 8. Germline V gene sequence: CDR1 MNHNS, CDR2 SASEGT. DNA of the CDR3: TGTGCCAGCAGAAGCGGACTAGCGGGAGTTAGCGAGCAGTACTTC. It codes for CASRSGLAGVSEQYF.

This sequence joins TRBV30 and TRBJ2-7; tentative D call: TRBD1 (5 bases). Germline-derived CDR1 and CDR2 are GTSNPN and SVGIG (reference sequence). There are 12 residues in the CDR3. CDR3 DNA sequence: TGTGCTTGGGCACGACAGACCTACGAGCAGTACTTC. Translated, it gives CAWARQTYEQYF.

J is TRBJ2-1 and V is TRBV24-1; 8 bases are a match to TRBD2. The ends lost 5 bases at V and 7 bases at J; junction bases unmatched: 12. CDR1 is KGHDR, CDR2 SFDVKD, per germline. CDR3 size: 16 residues. In DNA, the CDR3 is TGTGCCACCAGTGCACCCTCCGGGGGGGCCGGAAATGAGCAGTTCTTC. Residues: CATSAPSGGAGNEQFF.

The sample holds a few counts of this clonotype. The gene calls are TRBV20-1 and TRBJ1-4, with 8 nucleotides matching TRBD1. The length of the CDR3 is 14 residues. Per germline, CDR1 DFQATT and CDR2 SNEGSKA (reference sequence). After removal of 3 bases from V and 7 bases from J, the junction contained 7 bases not matched to a gene. The CDR3 DNA follows: TGCAGTGCTAGCCGGGACAGGAGAACTGAAAAACTGTTTTTT. This translates into CSASRDRRTEKLFF.

Ten or more counts support this clonotype. V is TRBV6-1 and J is TRBJ1-1; D call uncertain. Germline V gene sequence: CDR1 MNHNS, CDR2 SASEGT. The CDR3 consists of 14 residues. Trimming removed 6 bases from V and 5 bases from J, with 16 bases in between. The CDR3 DNA reads TGTGCCAGCAGACCCGAAGGGAGGGAAACTGAAGCTTTCTTT. It translates to CASRPEGRETEAFF.